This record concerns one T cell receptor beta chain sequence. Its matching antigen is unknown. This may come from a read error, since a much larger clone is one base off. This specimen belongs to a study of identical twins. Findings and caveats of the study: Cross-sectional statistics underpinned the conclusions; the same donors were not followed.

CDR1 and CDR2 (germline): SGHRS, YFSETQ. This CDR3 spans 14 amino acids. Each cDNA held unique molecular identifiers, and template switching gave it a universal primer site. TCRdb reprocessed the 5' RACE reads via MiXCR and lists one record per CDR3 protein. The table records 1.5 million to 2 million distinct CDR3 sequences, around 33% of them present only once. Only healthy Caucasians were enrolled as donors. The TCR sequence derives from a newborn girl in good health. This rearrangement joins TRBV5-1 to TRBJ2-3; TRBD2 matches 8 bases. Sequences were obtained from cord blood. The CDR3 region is CASSLVAGPDTLYF. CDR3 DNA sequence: TGCGCCAGCAGCTTGGTAGCGGGACCAGATACGCTGTATTTT.